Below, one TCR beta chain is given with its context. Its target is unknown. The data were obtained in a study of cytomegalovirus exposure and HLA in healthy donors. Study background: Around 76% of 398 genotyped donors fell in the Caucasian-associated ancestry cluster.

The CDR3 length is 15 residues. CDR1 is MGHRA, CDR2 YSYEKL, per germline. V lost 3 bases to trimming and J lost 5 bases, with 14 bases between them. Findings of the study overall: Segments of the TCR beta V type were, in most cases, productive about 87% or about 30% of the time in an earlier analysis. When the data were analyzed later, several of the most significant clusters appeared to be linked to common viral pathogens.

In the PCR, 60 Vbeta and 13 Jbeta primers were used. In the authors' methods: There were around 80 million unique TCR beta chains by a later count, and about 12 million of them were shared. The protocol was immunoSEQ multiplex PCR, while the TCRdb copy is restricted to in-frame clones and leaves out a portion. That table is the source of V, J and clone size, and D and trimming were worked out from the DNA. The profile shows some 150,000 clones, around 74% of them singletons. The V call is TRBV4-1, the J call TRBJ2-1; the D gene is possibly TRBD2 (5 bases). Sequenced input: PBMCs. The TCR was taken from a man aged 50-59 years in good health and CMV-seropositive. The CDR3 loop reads CASSHELGSNNEQFF. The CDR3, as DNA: TGCGCCAGCAGCCACGAACTAGGTAGCAACAATGAGCAGTTCTTC.